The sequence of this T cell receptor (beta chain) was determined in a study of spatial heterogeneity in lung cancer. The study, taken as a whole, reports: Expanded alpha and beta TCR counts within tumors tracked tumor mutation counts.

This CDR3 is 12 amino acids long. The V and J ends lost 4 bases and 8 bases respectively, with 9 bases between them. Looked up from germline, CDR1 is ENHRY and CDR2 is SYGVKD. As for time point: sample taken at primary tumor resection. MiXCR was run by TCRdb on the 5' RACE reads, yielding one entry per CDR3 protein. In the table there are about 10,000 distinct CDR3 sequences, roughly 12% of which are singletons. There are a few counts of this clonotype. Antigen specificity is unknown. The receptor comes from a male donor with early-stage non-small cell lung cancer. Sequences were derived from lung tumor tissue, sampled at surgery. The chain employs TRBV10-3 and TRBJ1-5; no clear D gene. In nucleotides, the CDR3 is TGTGCCATCAGTGGAGGAGGTGAGCCCCAGCATTTT. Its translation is CAISGGGEPQHF.